The 10 T cell receptor beta chains below come from one sample, sequenced in a study of molecular identifiers for immune sequencing clone quantification. Each CDR3 protein gets one entry after TCRdb re-called the PCR reads with MiXCR. The sample holds about 67,000 distinct CDR3 sequences, about 17% seen once. Material for sequencing was naive CD8+ T cells from blood, with Jurkat cell RNA spiked in. The sample's subset: FACS-sorted CD8+CD4-CCR7+CD45RA+ naive T cells. The source of these receptors is a human donor in good health. Some libraries in this study had Jurkat cell RNA spiked in.

The chain carries TRBV5-6 and TRBJ1-2; D remains ambiguous. Germline CDR1 and CDR2: SGHDT and YYEEEE. V gave up 4 bases and J gave up 1 base, with 17 bases separating them. This CDR3 has 16 amino acids. CDR3 region: CASSPDDWPSNYGYTF. DNA of the CDR3: TGTGCCAGCAGCCCAGACGACTGGCCAAGTAACTATGGCTACACCTTC.

This chain links TRBV24-1 with TRBJ2-1; 10 nucleotides agree with TRBD2. The CDR3 is made up of 18 amino acids. J lost 7 bases, V lost 0 bases, and 11 bases had no gene match. Germline V lookup: CDR1 KGHDR, CDR2 SFDVKD. CDR3 residues: CATSDLGASGGGGNEQFF. The CDR3, as DNA: TGTGCCACCAGTGATTTGGGTGCAAGCGGGGGGGGGGGGAATGAGCAGTTCTTC.

This clonotype was picked up many times. The V gene is TRBV29-1, the J gene TRBJ2-5; no firm D call. The CDR3 has 17 residues. From germline, CDR1 is SQVTM and CDR2 ANQGSEA. V lost 1 base, J lost 4 bases, and 22 bases lay in between. CDR3 nucleotide sequence: TGCAGCGTTGAAGTTTGGTCGGTGGTTGGTATCGGAGAGACCCAGTACTTC. Residues: CSVEVWSVVGIGETQYF.

This clonotype was seen ten or more times. The J gene is TRBJ1-2, the V gene TRBV9, with TRBD1 matching over 8 bases. The junction had 9 bases not matched to a gene; V was cut back by 0 bases and J by 2 bases. This CDR3 has 17 residues. CDR1 is SGDLS, CDR2 YYNGEE, per germline. The CDR3 DNA is TGTGCCAGCAGCGTAGGGGCAGGGGGCTCGCTGAACTATGGCTACACCTTC. This encodes CASSVGAGGSLNYGYTF.

This clonotype was counted ten times or more. The J gene is TRBJ2-2, the V gene TRBV24-1, with D maybe TRBD1 (5 bases). The germline gives CDR1 KGHDR, CDR2 SFDVKD. The CDR3 loop spans 14 amino acids. V was cut by 1 base and J by 10 bases, with 12 bases left in between. The CDR3 sequence is CATSDLGQGEELFF. The CDR3 coding sequence is TGTGCCACCAGTGATTTAGGCCAGGGCGAGGAGCTGTTTTTT.

In its sample, this clonotype was seen many times. This chain joins TRBV12-3 or TRBV12-4 and TRBJ2-3; D gene uncertain. CDR3 length: 14 residues. V lost 4 bases, J lost 3 bases, and 11 bases lay in between. CDR3 coding DNA: TGTGCCAGCAGTTCAACACGAACAACAGATACGCAGTATTTT. This codes for CASSSTRTTDTQYF.

About this clonotype: This may be a read error, as it is one base from a much larger clone. This chain joins TRBV6-5 and TRBJ1-2; D perhaps matches TRBD1 (5 bases). This CDR3 has 15 residues. CDR1 is MNHEY and CDR2 is SVGAGI in the germline V gene. CDR3 amino acids: CASSRSQETLLGCTF. The CDR3 DNA sequence: TGTGCCAGCAGTCGATCACAGGAAACCCTTCTCGGCTGCACCTTC.

A few counts support this clonotype. The chain recombines TRBV27 with TRBJ2-1; tentatively, D is TRBD1 or TRBD2 (5 bases each). This CDR3 has 17 amino acids. Trimming removed 7 bases from V and 0 bases from J, with 19 bases in between. The germline CDR1 and CDR2 sequences are MNHEY and SMNVEV (reference sequence). CDR3 in amino acids: CASTAPNGGSSYNEQFF. The DNA of the CDR3 is TGTGCCAGCACCGCCCCCAATGGGGGAAGCTCCTACAATGAGCAGTTCTTC.

This clonotype was counted ten times or more. The chain links TRBV20-1 to TRBJ1-5, with 9 bases identical to TRBD1. J gave up 2 bases and V 0 bases, and 17 bases lay outside the gene matches. The CDR3 extends over 20 amino acids. Looked up from germline, CDR1 is DFQATT and CDR2 is SNEGSKA (reference sequence). The CDR3 sequence: CSARDRAPGTGTWGNQPQHF. The CDR3 nucleotides are TGCAGTGCTAGAGACAGGGCCCCGGGGACAGGGACCTGGGGCAATCAGCCCCAGCATTTT.

In its sample, this clonotype was seen many times. The rearrangement uses TRBV4-1 and TRBJ1-1; D is undetermined. V was trimmed by 4 bases and J by 0 bases, leaving 15 bases between them. CDR3 length: 16 amino acids. The germline gives CDR1 MGHRA, CDR2 YSYEKL. Here the CDR3 DNA reads TGCGCCAGCAGCCCGAGCCCGGGAATCCTGAACACTGAAGCTTTCTTT. As protein: CASSPSPGILNTEAFF.